The 9 T cell receptor beta chains below all came from one sample that was sequenced in a study of regulatory T cells in long-lasting Graves disease. Time point reported: newly diagnosed GD, antithyroid drugs for less than 3 months. The TCR library was prepared using RNA isolated from PBMCs. CDR3-region Arm-PCR and iRepertoire HTBI primers produced the TCR beta libraries. TCRdb reanalysed the multiplex PCR reads using MiXCR and keeps one entry per CDR3 protein. The table includes 440,000 or so distinct CDR3 sequences, about 15% detected once. These data were also filed under a second study, of T cells in Graves' hyperthyroidism and ophthalmopathy.

Sequenced material: peripheral blood mononuclear cells (PBMCs), taken at new diagnosis, from a patient treated with antithyroid drugs. The origin of the receptors is a woman in her 30s with Graves disease.

In the case of this clonotype: A junction end diverges from the germline sequence, so it may reflect a read error. The chain joins TRBV7-3 to TRBJ2-1, with 9 positions matching TRBD2. The CDR3 loop spans 16 amino acids. Germline-derived CDR1 and CDR2 are SGHTA and FQGTGA. This CDR3 reads CASSYLGLAGLNEQFF. The CDR3 DNA reads TGCGCCAGCAGCTACCTAGGGCTAGCGGGACTCAATGAGCAGTTCTTC.

This rearrangement joins TRBV24-1 to TRBJ2-2; TRBD1 aligns across 9 bases. J lost 5 bases, V lost 0 bases, and 0 bases had no gene match. The length of the CDR3 is 15 residues. The germline V gene has CDR1 KGHDR and CDR2 SFDVKD. As DNA, the CDR3 is TGTGCCACCAGTGATTTGGGGACAGGGACCGGGGAGCTGTTTTTT. This sequence encodes CATSDLGTGTGELFF.

There are many counts of this clonotype. This chain connects TRBV7-9 to TRBJ1-1; D not resolved. Per germline, CDR1 SEHNR and CDR2 FQNEAQ (reference sequence). V was clipped by 2 bases and J by 6 bases, with 7 bases between them. The CDR3 has 12 amino acids. CDR3: CASSLLRAEAFF. In DNA, the CDR3 is TGTGCCAGCAGCTTATTGAGGGCTGAAGCTTTCTTT.

This clonotype was detected ten times or more. The genes are TRBV7-9 and TRBJ2-1; D is perhaps TRBD2 (5 bases). Trimming removed 5 bases from V and 5 bases from J, with 22 bases in between. The CDR3 loop spans 17 amino acids. The V gene's germline CDR1 is SEHNR and CDR2 FQNEAQ (reference sequence). CDR3 residues: CASSPLYGMSLNNEQFF. Here the CDR3 DNA reads TGTGCCAGCAGCCCATTGTACGGGATGTCTCTTAACAATGAGCAGTTCTTC. The full variable domain, completed using reference TRBV7-9 and TRBJ2-1, is DTGVSQNPRHKITKRGQNVTFRCDPISEHNRLYWYRQTLGQGPEFLTYFQNEAQLEKSRLLSDRFSAERPKGSFSTLEIQRTEQGDSAMYLCASSPLYGMSLNNEQFFGPGTRLTVL.

In this sample, this clonotype turned up many times. This chain uses TRBV12-3 or TRBV12-4 with TRBJ1-5; perhaps TRBD1 as D (5 bases). Trimming shortened V by 3 bases and J by 4 bases, and 16 bases separated the two germline ends. The CDR3 is 16 amino acids. The CDR3 reads CASSLGRSGPNQPQHF. For the CDR3, the DNA is TGTGCCAGCAGTTTGGGACGATCTGGGCCAAATCAGCCCCAGCATTTT.

This clonotype appeared many times. The chain is built from TRBV13 and TRBJ2-1; 12 bases align to TRBD2. The germline CDR1 and CDR2 sequences are PRHDT and FYEKMQ (reference sequence). CDR3 size: 14 residues. Unmatched junction bases numbered 4, after V lost 6 bases and J lost 7 bases. This chain's CDR3 is CASRASGRVNEQFF. The DNA of the CDR3 is TGTGCCAGCAGGGCTAGCGGGAGGGTGAATGAGCAGTTCTTC.

This clonotype was recorded a few times. The V call is TRBV19, the J call TRBJ2-7, with D possibly TRBD2 on 6 matching bases. V was trimmed by 7 bases and J by 6 bases, leaving 19 bases between them. The CDR3 extends over 14 amino acids. CDR1 is LNHDA and CDR2 is SQIVND in the germline V gene (reference sequence). In DNA form, the CDR3 reads TGTGCCAGTACCGCGGGACTGCTCTTGGGCGAGCAGTACTTC. Protein product: CASTAGLLLGEQYF.

The table lists this clonotype with many counts. At one end, the junction sequence differs from germline, possibly due to a read error. The genes are TRBV3-1 and TRBJ2-5; 7 bases agree with TRBD2. From germline, CDR1 is LGHDT and CDR2 YNNKEL (reference sequence). This CDR3 comprises 12 residues. The CDR3 DNA follows: TGTGCCAGCAGCCAAGAACAGACTAGCCTCGACTTC. This codes for CASSQEQTSLDF.

This clonotype was recorded many times. The rearrangement links TRBV28 to TRBJ2-7, with a possible D match to TRBD1 (5 bases). Germline CDR1 is MDHEN and CDR2 is SYDVKM. This CDR3 is 14 amino acids long. V lost 5 bases and J 6 bases, leaving 17 bases between the germline ends. The CDR3, as DNA: TGTGCCAGCAGTCCCAGGGTCTCGGGTGCCGAGCAGTACTTC. Its protein product is CASSPRVSGAEQYF.